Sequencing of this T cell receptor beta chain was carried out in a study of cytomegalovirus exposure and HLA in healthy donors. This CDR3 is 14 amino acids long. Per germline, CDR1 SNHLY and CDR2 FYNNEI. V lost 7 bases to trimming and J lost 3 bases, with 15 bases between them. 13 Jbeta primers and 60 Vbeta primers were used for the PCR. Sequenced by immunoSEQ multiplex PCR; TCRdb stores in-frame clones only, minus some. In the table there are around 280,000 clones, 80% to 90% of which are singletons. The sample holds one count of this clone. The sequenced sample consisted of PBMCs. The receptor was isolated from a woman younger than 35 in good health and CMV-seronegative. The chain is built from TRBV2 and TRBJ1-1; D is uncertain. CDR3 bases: TGTGCCAGCACGACCCGGACTGGGGACACTGAAGCTTTCTTT. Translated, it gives CASTTRTGDTEAFF. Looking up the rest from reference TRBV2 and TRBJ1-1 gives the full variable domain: EPEVTQTPSHQVTQMGQEVILRCVPISNHLYFYWYRQILGQKVEFLVSFYNNEISEKSEIFDDQFSVERPDGSNFTLKIRSTKLEDSAMYFCASTTRTGDTEAFFGQGTRLTVV.